Listed below are T cell receptor beta chains from one sample, sequenced in a study of blood T cell repertoires in COVID-19. Using immunoSEQ multiplex PCR, the repertoire was profiled, and TCRdb retains in-frame clones only, with some absent. In the table there are over 50,000 clones, around 90% of which are singletons. Sequenced input: peripheral blood. The origin of the receptors is a man aged 45-65 years with active COVID-19. Each CDR3 is given with its conserved first and last residue. A D gene is named only where the DNA matches it firmly. Part of the rows lack a size; the others show once, few, many or a class for expanded clones.

d_gene: -; v_gene: TRBV4-3; j_gene: TRBJ1-4; abundance: -; CDR3nt: TGCGCCAGCAGCCATGAGGGTGGCACTAATGAAAAACTGTTTTTT; CDR3aa: CASSHEGGTNEKLFF
d_gene: TRBD2; v_gene: TRBV6-5; j_gene: TRBJ2-1; abundance: -; CDR3nt: TGTGCCAGCTCAGGACTAGCGGGAGAGGGGCAGTTCTTC; CDR3aa: CASSGLAGEGQFF
d_gene: -; v_gene: TRBV7-9; j_gene: TRBJ2-7; abundance: -; CDR3nt: TGTGCCAGCAGCCTATCTTACGAGCAGTACTTC; CDR3aa: CASSLSYEQYF
d_gene: -; v_gene: TRBV19; j_gene: TRBJ2-1; abundance: -; CDR3nt: TGTGCCAGTAGTATCCAGGGGCAAAGGACTCAGCAGTTCTTC; CDR3aa: CASSIQGQRTQQFF
d_gene: -; v_gene: TRBV6-5; j_gene: TRBJ2-1; abundance: -; CDR3nt: TGTGCCAGCAGTTCGGGACTGGGAGGAGAGCAGTTCTTC; CDR3aa: CASSSGLGGEQFF
d_gene: TRBD2; v_gene: TRBV7-9; j_gene: TRBJ2-7; abundance: few; CDR3nt: TGTGCCAGCAGCTTTGCGGGAGGGCCGGGCGAGCAGTACTTC; CDR3aa: CASSFAGGPGEQYF
d_gene: TRBD1; v_gene: TRBV7-2; j_gene: TRBJ1-1; abundance: -; CDR3nt: TGTGCCAGCAGCTTTCAACAGGGGGTTGGGACTGAAGCTTTCTTT; CDR3aa: CASSFQQGVGTEAFF
d_gene: TRBD1; v_gene: TRBV19; j_gene: TRBJ1-2; abundance: few; CDR3nt: TGTGCCAGTAGATACAGGGGTGCGGACGGCTACACCTTC; CDR3aa: CASRYRGADGYTF
d_gene: TRBD1; v_gene: TRBV5-1; j_gene: TRBJ2-5; abundance: -; CDR3nt: TGCGCCAGCAGCCCGCAGGGGGCGATGCGAGAGACCCAGTACTTC; CDR3aa: CASSPQGAMRETQYF
d_gene: TRBD1; v_gene: TRBV3-1/TRBV3-2; j_gene: TRBJ1-1; abundance: -; CDR3nt: TGTGCCAGCGGAAAGGGGACAGCGAACACTGAAGCTTTCTTT; CDR3aa: CASGKGTANTEAFF
d_gene: -; v_gene: TRBV12-3/TRBV12-4; j_gene: TRBJ2-5; abundance: -; CDR3nt: TGTGCCAGCAGTTTTATTCCGGAGACCCAGTACTTC; CDR3aa: CASSFIPETQYF
d_gene: -; v_gene: TRBV4-1; j_gene: TRBJ1-2; abundance: -; CDR3nt: TGCGCCAGCAGCCAAGGCCAGGGCTATGGCTACACCTTC; CDR3aa: CASSQGQGYGYTF
d_gene: -; v_gene: TRBV20-1; j_gene: TRBJ1-4; abundance: -; CDR3nt: TGCAGTGCTAGAGACAGGGAGGCGTTTTTT; CDR3aa: CSARDREAFF
d_gene: -; v_gene: TRBV19; j_gene: TRBJ1-5; abundance: -; CDR3nt: TGTGCCAGTAGCCGCCCCAGTAGCAATCAGCCCCAGCATTTT; CDR3aa: CASSRPSSNQPQHF
d_gene: TRBD1; v_gene: TRBV6-2/TRBV6-3; j_gene: TRBJ1-1; abundance: -; CDR3nt: TGTGCCAGCAGTAACTACAGGGGGGGGACTGAAGCTTTCTTT; CDR3aa: CASSNYRGGTEAFF
d_gene: -; v_gene: TRBV4-2; j_gene: TRBJ2-7; abundance: -; CDR3nt: TGTGCCAGCAGCCCCCCGGGGTCCTACGAGCAGTACTTC; CDR3aa: CASSPPGSYEQYF
d_gene: TRBD1; v_gene: TRBV19; j_gene: TRBJ1-2; abundance: -; CDR3nt: TGTGCCAGTAGAAAGAACGACAGGGTCTTTTATGGCTACACCTTC; CDR3aa: CASRKNDRVFYGYTF
d_gene: -; v_gene: TRBV7-8; j_gene: TRBJ1-2; abundance: -; CDR3nt: TGTGCCAGCAGCTTACTTTCCGCGGAGGGTGGCTACACCTTC; CDR3aa: CASSLLSAEGGYTF
d_gene: TRBD2; v_gene: TRBV5-1; j_gene: TRBJ2-1; abundance: -; CDR3nt: TGCGCCAGCTGCTGGGGGCGGGGGGACAATGAGCAGTTCTTC; CDR3aa: CASCWGRGDNEQFF
d_gene: -; v_gene: TRBV5-1; j_gene: TRBJ1-4; abundance: -; CDR3nt: TGCGCCAGCAGCTCCCAGGGGAATAATGAAAAACTGTTTTTT; CDR3aa: CASSSQGNNEKLFF
d_gene: TRBD1; v_gene: TRBV19; j_gene: TRBJ1-2; abundance: -; CDR3nt: TGTGCCAGTAGGGACCGGGACAGGGGACGTTCTAACTATGGCTACACCTTC; CDR3aa: CASRDRDRGRSNYGYTF
d_gene: TRBD1; v_gene: TRBV24-1; j_gene: TRBJ2-2; abundance: -; CDR3nt: TGTGCCACCGCAGGGGGTGAATTAACGAACACCGGGGAGCTGTTTTTT; CDR3aa: CATAGGELTNTGELFF
d_gene: TRBD1; v_gene: TRBV7-2; j_gene: TRBJ2-7; abundance: once; CDR3nt: TGTGCCAGCAGCTTTGGAGCACCGGGACAGAGCTCCTACGAGCAGTACTTC; CDR3aa: CASSFGAPGQSSYEQYF
d_gene: -; v_gene: TRBV27; j_gene: TRBJ1-1; abundance: once; CDR3nt: TGTGCCAGCAAGGACCCCGGAGGTGAAGCTTTCTTT; CDR3aa: CASKDPGGEAFF
d_gene: -; v_gene: TRBV19; j_gene: TRBJ2-5; abundance: -; CDR3nt: TGTGCCAGTAGCACCAGGGAGGCCCCACAAGAGACCCAGTACTTC; CDR3aa: CASSTREAPQETQYF
d_gene: TRBD1; v_gene: TRBV28; j_gene: TRBJ1-1; abundance: -; CDR3nt: TGTGCCAGCAGTTTAGGGGGACAGGGGAACACTGAAGCTTTCTTT; CDR3aa: CASSLGGQGNTEAFF
d_gene: TRBD1; v_gene: TRBV5-1; j_gene: TRBJ2-3; abundance: few; CDR3nt: TGCGCCAGCAGCTCCCAGGGACAGGGGTTGGCAGATACGCAGTATTTT; CDR3aa: CASSSQGQGLADTQYF
d_gene: TRBD1; v_gene: TRBV12-3/TRBV12-4; j_gene: TRBJ1-2; abundance: -; CDR3nt: TGTGCCAGCAGTCCTGACAGGGTTTATGGCTACACCTTC; CDR3aa: CASSPDRVYGYTF
d_gene: TRBD2; v_gene: TRBV15; j_gene: TRBJ2-3; abundance: -; CDR3nt: TGTGCCACCAGCAGAGAGCCGTGGGTAGCGGGAGGGAATACGCAGTATTTT; CDR3aa: CATSREPWVAGGNTQYF
d_gene: TRBD2; v_gene: TRBV5-1; j_gene: TRBJ2-1; abundance: once; CDR3nt: TGCGCCAGCAGCTTGGCAGGACTAGCGGGAGCGACCCAACACAATGAGCAGTTCTTC; CDR3aa: CASSLAGLAGATQHNEQFF
d_gene: TRBD2; v_gene: TRBV6-5; j_gene: TRBJ2-2; abundance: -; CDR3nt: TGTGCCAGTCGAGGCGGGAGGATCGAGGGGGAGCTGTTTTTT; CDR3aa: CASRGGRIEGELFF
d_gene: -; v_gene: TRBV27; j_gene: TRBJ1-6; abundance: -; CDR3nt: TGTGCCAGCAGTTTATTGGGGGGTAGGAATTCACCCCTCCACTTT; CDR3aa: CASSLLGGRNSPLHF
d_gene: -; v_gene: TRBV28; j_gene: TRBJ2-7; abundance: once; CDR3nt: TGTGCCAGCAAAGAGGACAGAAGCGAGCAGTACTTC; CDR3aa: CASKEDRSEQYF
d_gene: -; v_gene: TRBV3-1/TRBV3-2; j_gene: TRBJ1-1; abundance: -; CDR3nt: TGTGCCAGCGGAAAAAGGGGGGGCTTGGCTTTCTTT; CDR3aa: CASGKRGGLAFF
d_gene: TRBD2; v_gene: TRBV15; j_gene: TRBJ2-5; abundance: -; CDR3nt: TGTGCCACCAACCGCGGGGGGCGGCGTGAGACCCAGTACTTC; CDR3aa: CATNRGGRRETQYF
d_gene: TRBD1; v_gene: TRBV6-5; j_gene: TRBJ2-2; abundance: -; CDR3nt: TGTGCCAGCAGTTCGTGGGACAGGTCCGACACCGGGGAGCTGTTTTTT; CDR3aa: CASSSWDRSDTGELFF
d_gene: TRBD1; v_gene: TRBV7-9; j_gene: TRBJ1-5; abundance: -; CDR3nt: TGTGCCAGCAGCTCCACAGGGGGCTTCAATCAGCCCCAGCATTTT; CDR3aa: CASSSTGGFNQPQHF
d_gene: TRBD2; v_gene: TRBV6-6; j_gene: TRBJ2-7; abundance: -; CDR3nt: TGTGCCCAAAAGCGGGAGAACGACGAGCAGTACTTC; CDR3aa: CAQKRENDEQYF
d_gene: -; v_gene: TRBV4-1; j_gene: TRBJ2-1; abundance: -; CDR3nt: TGCGCCAGCAGCCAAGAGGGCGGGCTGTCCTACAATGAGCAGTTCTTC; CDR3aa: CASSQEGGLSYNEQFF
d_gene: -; v_gene: TRBV6-2/TRBV6-3; j_gene: TRBJ2-7; abundance: -; CDR3nt: TGTGCCAGCAGCCTGAGCGGTAGAATAACCTACGAGCAGTACTTC; CDR3aa: CASSLSGRITYEQYF
d_gene: TRBD2; v_gene: TRBV5-4; j_gene: TRBJ2-5; abundance: -; CDR3nt: TGTGCCAGCAGCTTGAAACTAGCGGGCCAAGAGACCCAGTACTTC; CDR3aa: CASSLKLAGQETQYF
d_gene: TRBD1; v_gene: TRBV3-1/TRBV3-2; j_gene: TRBJ2-1; abundance: once; CDR3nt: TGTGCCAGCAGCCTCCGACTAACGACAGGGTACAATGAGCAGTTCTTC; CDR3aa: CASSLRLTTGYNEQFF
d_gene: -; v_gene: TRBV12-3/TRBV12-4; j_gene: TRBJ2-7; abundance: -; CDR3nt: TGTGCCAGCAGTTTGATAGGGGTCTACGAGCAGTACTTC; CDR3aa: CASSLIGVYEQYF
d_gene: TRBD1; v_gene: TRBV6-2/TRBV6-3; j_gene: TRBJ2-3; abundance: -; CDR3nt: TGTGCCAGCAGTTATTCGGGACAGAGCACAGATACGCAGTATTTT; CDR3aa: CASSYSGQSTDTQYF
d_gene: -; v_gene: TRBV29-1; j_gene: TRBJ1-2; abundance: -; CDR3nt: TGCAGCGCGCCGCGGGGCTTCTATGGCTACACCTTC; CDR3aa: CSAPRGFYGYTF
d_gene: TRBD1; v_gene: TRBV7-2; j_gene: TRBJ2-7; abundance: -; CDR3nt: TGTGCCAGCAGCTTGAGAGGGGGACAGGGAGCCTACGAGCAGTACTTC; CDR3aa: CASSLRGGQGAYEQYF
d_gene: -; v_gene: TRBV13; j_gene: TRBJ2-1; abundance: -; CDR3nt: TGTGCCAGCAGCTTTAGCGAAATTCAGTTCTTC; CDR3aa: CASSFSEIQFF
d_gene: TRBD2; v_gene: TRBV5-1; j_gene: TRBJ2-2; abundance: -; CDR3nt: TGCGCCAGCACGTCGGCGAGCGGGAGTTTGTTCGGGGAGCTGTTTTTT; CDR3aa: CASTSASGSLFGELFF
d_gene: TRBD2; v_gene: TRBV18; j_gene: TRBJ2-7; abundance: -; CDR3nt: TGTGCCAGCTCCCCGAGACTAGCGGGGGCCTACGAGCAGTACTTC; CDR3aa: CASSPRLAGAYEQYF
d_gene: -; v_gene: TRBV18; j_gene: TRBJ2-6; abundance: once; CDR3nt: TGTGCCAGCTCAGGACAACAGCAATCCTCTGGGGCCAACGTCCTGACTTTC; CDR3aa: CASSGQQQSSGANVLTF
d_gene: -; v_gene: TRBV5-6; j_gene: TRBJ2-2; abundance: once; CDR3nt: TGTGCCAGCAGCTTGGGACTAGTGGGAACCGGGGAGCTGTTTTTT; CDR3aa: CASSLGLVGTGELFF
d_gene: TRBD1; v_gene: TRBV5-6; j_gene: TRBJ1-5; abundance: -; CDR3nt: TGTGCCAGCAGCCTAGGGACAGGGGATCCCAATCAGCCCCAGCATTTT; CDR3aa: CASSLGTGDPNQPQHF
d_gene: TRBD2; v_gene: TRBV7-2; j_gene: TRBJ2-7; abundance: -; CDR3nt: TGTGCCAGCAGCTTGCATTCGGGACTAGCGGGGGCCTACGAGCAGTACTTC; CDR3aa: CASSLHSGLAGAYEQYF
d_gene: -; v_gene: TRBV5-1; j_gene: TRBJ2-1; abundance: -; CDR3nt: TGCGCCAGCAGCTTGATTTCAAACAATGAGCAGTTCTTC; CDR3aa: CASSLISNNEQFF
d_gene: TRBD2; v_gene: TRBV5-1; j_gene: TRBJ2-3; abundance: -; CDR3nt: TGCGCCAGCAGCCCAAGAGGAAGCGGGGGGAGGACAGATACGCAGTATTTT; CDR3aa: CASSPRGSGGRTDTQYF
d_gene: -; v_gene: TRBV11-3; j_gene: TRBJ2-1; abundance: -; CDR3nt: TGTGCCAGCAGCTTAGGTGATAGATTGAATGAGCAGTTCTTC; CDR3aa: CASSLGDRLNEQFF
d_gene: -; v_gene: TRBV28; j_gene: TRBJ1-5; abundance: -; CDR3nt: TGTGCCAGCAGTTTAGCAGGGGCCAGCAATCAGCCCCAGCATTTT; CDR3aa: CASSLAGASNQPQHF
d_gene: -; v_gene: TRBV3-1/TRBV3-2; j_gene: TRBJ2-3; abundance: -; CDR3nt: TGTGCCAGCAGCCCGAGCCGGTTTGCTAGCACAGATACGCAGTATTTT; CDR3aa: CASSPSRFASTDTQYF
d_gene: -; v_gene: TRBV6-5; j_gene: TRBJ2-5; abundance: -; CDR3nt: TGTGCCAGCATTACAGGGTTAGAGACCCAGTACTTC; CDR3aa: CASITGLETQYF